A selection of T cell receptor beta chains follows, all from one sample in a study of cytomegalovirus exposure and HLA in healthy donors. The table came from immunoSEQ multiplex PCR; TCRdb's copy has only in-frame clones and leaves some out. The data contain 160,000 or so clones, roughly 80% of them singletons. Sequenced sample: PBMCs. These receptors were collected from a male donor in good health and CMV-seropositive. Each CDR3 is given with its conserved first and last residue. The order of the fields is V gene, clone size, D gene, J gene, CDR3 protein, CDR3 DNA. D genes are given only for firm matches. The size field is filled for only some rows; it gives once, few, many or a size class.

V: TRBV9; size: .; D: TRBD2; J: TRBJ2-7; CDR3: CASSVEWGGTYEQYF; DNA: TGTGCCAGCAGCGTAGAGTGGGGAGGGACCTACGAGCAGTACTTC
V: TRBV5-1; size: few; D: TRBD1; J: TRBJ2-7; CDR3: CASSIGTEVEQYF; DNA: TGCGCCAGCAGCATCGGGACAGAAGTCGAGCAGTACTTC
V: TRBV5-1; size: .; D: .; J: TRBJ1-4; CDR3: CASSFHTTNEKLFF; DNA: TGCGCCAGCAGCTTCCACACAACTAATGAAAAACTGTTTTTT
V: TRBV7-2; size: .; D: .; J: TRBJ1-3; CDR3: CASSLAYRDSGNTIYF; DNA: TGTGCCAGCAGCTTAGCGTACAGAGACTCTGGAAACACCATATATTTT
V: TRBV7-9; size: .; D: TRBD1; J: TRBJ1-5; CDR3: CASSADRFGHQPQHF; DNA: TGTGCCAGCAGCGCGGACAGGTTCGGCCATCAGCCCCAGCATTTT
V: TRBV27; size: .; D: TRBD1; J: TRBJ1-3; CDR3: CASRRTGGSGNTIYF; DNA: TGTGCCAGCAGGCGGACAGGGGGCTCTGGAAACACCATATATTTT
V: TRBV6-5; size: few; D: .; J: TRBJ2-7; CDR3: CASSDGGGYEQYF; DNA: TGTGCCAGCAGTGACGGTGGGGGGTACGAGCAGTACTTC
V: TRBV9; size: .; D: TRBD2; J: TRBJ2-2; CDR3: CASSVGTSPGELFF; DNA: TGTGCCAGCAGCGTCGGGACTAGCCCCGGGGAGCTGTTTTTT
V: TRBV28; size: .; D: .; J: TRBJ1-4; CDR3: CASSGGGPLANEKLFF; DNA: TGTGCCAGCAGTGGGGGGGGGCCCCTAGCTAATGAAAAACTGTTTTTT
V: TRBV5-6; size: .; D: .; J: TRBJ2-7; CDR3: CASSFLSTRYEQYF; DNA: TGTGCCAGCAGCTTTCTCTCGACGAGGTACGAGCAGTACTTC
V: TRBV5-4; size: .; D: .; J: TRBJ2-7; CDR3: CASSLGRDASYEQYF; DNA: TGTGCCAGCAGCTTGGGGCGGGACGCTTCCTACGAGCAGTACTTC
V: TRBV7-2; size: once; D: .; J: TRBJ2-7; CDR3: CASSSRVRHEQYF; DNA: TGTGCCAGCAGCAGCAGGGTTCGGCACGAGCAGTACTTC
V: TRBV7-9; size: .; D: TRBD2; J: TRBJ2-1; CDR3: CASSPGGAGGNEQFF; DNA: TGTGCCAGCAGCCCGGGAGGAGCGGGGGGCAATGAGCAGTTCTTC
V: TRBV7-9; size: .; D: .; J: TRBJ1-2; CDR3: CASSTGQYYGYTF; DNA: TGTGCCAGCAGCACCGGACAGTACTATGGCTACACCTTC
V: TRBV9; size: .; D: .; J: TRBJ2-7; CDR3: CASSVATGGYEQYF; DNA: TGTGCCAGCAGCGTAGCTACTGGCGGTTACGAGCAGTACTTC
V: TRBV4-1; size: .; D: TRBD2; J: TRBJ2-2; CDR3: CASSQEAAGIYTGELFF; DNA: TGCGCCAGCAGCCAAGAGGCAGCGGGGATATACACCGGGGAGCTGTTTTTT
V: TRBV10-3; size: .; D: TRBD1; J: TRBJ1-2; CDR3: CAISTTGVENYGYTF; DNA: TGTGCCATCAGTACGACAGGGGTGGAGAACTATGGCTACACCTTC
V: TRBV28; size: .; D: .; J: TRBJ1-5; CDR3: CASSPPGQPQHF; DNA: TGTGCCAGCAGTCCCCCGGGGCAGCCCCAGCATTTT